Described below is a single T cell receptor (beta chain) sequence and its context. What it binds is not known. Germline CDR1 is SGHRS and CDR2 is YFSETQ. This CDR3 comprises 15 residues. Trimming removed 1 base at V and 2 bases at J, with 9 bases between. The PCR had 60 Vbeta and 13 Jbeta primers. TCRdb's copy holds only in-frame clones and misses some; the assay was immunoSEQ multiplex PCR. Of 150,000 to 200,000 clones in the sample, approximately 77% are singletons; the top ten hold less than 9%. This sample is drawn from a study of cytomegalovirus exposure and HLA in healthy donors. Study results and caveats: Sequence variants that were highly shared formed a cluster that was likely a sequencing artifact. TCR beta sequences reportedly predicted most subjects' HLA-A and HLA-B alleles accurately. Follow-up analysis found HLA locus-dependent TCR association rates, highest for DRB1 and lowest for HLA-C.

When sampled, the donors appeared nominally healthy, though they likely had unrecorded immune exposures. V usage is TRBV5-1 and J usage is TRBJ2-2, with no clear D. The sample comprised PBMCs. This clonotype was sampled from a male donor in good health and CMV-seropositive. The CDR3 DNA follows: TGCGCCAGCAGCTTGTTTGGAGACAACACCGGGGAGCTGTTTTTT. It codes for CASSLFGDNTGELFF.